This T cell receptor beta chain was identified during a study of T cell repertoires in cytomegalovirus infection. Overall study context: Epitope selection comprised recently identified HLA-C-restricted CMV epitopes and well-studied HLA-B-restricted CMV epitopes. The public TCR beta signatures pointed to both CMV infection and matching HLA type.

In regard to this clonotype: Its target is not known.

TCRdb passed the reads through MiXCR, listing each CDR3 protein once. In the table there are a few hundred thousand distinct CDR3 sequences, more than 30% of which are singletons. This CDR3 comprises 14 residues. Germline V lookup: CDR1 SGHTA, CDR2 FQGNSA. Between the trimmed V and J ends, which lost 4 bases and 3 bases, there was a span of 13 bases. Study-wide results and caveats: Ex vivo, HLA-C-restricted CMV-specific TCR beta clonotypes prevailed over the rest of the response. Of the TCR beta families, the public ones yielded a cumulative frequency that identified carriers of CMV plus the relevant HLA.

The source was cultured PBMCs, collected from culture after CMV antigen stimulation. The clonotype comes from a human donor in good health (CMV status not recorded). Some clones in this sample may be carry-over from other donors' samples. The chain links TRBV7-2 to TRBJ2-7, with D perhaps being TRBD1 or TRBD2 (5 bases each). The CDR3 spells CASSSSGRFYEQYF. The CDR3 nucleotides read TGTGCCAGCAGCTCCTCGGGACGGTTCTACGAGCAGTACTTC.